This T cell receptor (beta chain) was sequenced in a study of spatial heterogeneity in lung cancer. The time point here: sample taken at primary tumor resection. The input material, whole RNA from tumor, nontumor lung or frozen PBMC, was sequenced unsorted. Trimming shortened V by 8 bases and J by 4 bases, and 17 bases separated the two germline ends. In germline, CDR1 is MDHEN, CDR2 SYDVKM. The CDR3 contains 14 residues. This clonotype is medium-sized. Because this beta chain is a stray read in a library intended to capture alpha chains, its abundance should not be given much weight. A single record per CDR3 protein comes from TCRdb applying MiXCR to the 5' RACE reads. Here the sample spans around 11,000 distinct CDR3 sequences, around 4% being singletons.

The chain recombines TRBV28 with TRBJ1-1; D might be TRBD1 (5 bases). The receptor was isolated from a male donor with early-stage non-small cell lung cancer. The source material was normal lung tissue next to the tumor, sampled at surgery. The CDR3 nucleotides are TGTGCCAGCGGAAGCCCACAGGCTCCCACTGAAGCTTTCTTT. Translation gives CASGSPQAPTEAFF.